Each of the 30 T cell receptor beta chains below was sequenced from the same sample in a study of T cell responses to AZD1222 COVID-19 vaccine (dated by TCRdb to the early 2020s). The library was prepared using the immunoSEQ multiplex PCR assay. TCRdb's version of the immuneACCESS table is confined to in-frame rearrangements and falls short of the full clone set. An unresolved V gene accounts for under half of the shortfall where checked; the remainder is of unknown origin. Across this sample there are some 120,000 clones, with roughly 88% seen only once. The ten largest clones capture around 5% of the sample. The time point label here, explained by the study, means: about 28 days (+/-7) after the second vaccine dose. Sequenced material: peripheral blood, taken 28 days after the second AZD1222 dose. Receptor source: an adult who received the AZD1222 COVID-19 vaccine.

The rearrangement links TRBV19 to TRBJ1-1, with a possible D match to TRBD1 (5 bases). This CDR3 comprises 13 residues. Germline V gives CDR1 LNHDA, CDR2 SQIVND (reference sequence). V was clipped by 4 bases and J by 0 bases, with 6 bases between them. The CDR3, as DNA: TGTGCCAGTAGTAAGGGGCTGAACACTGAAGCTTTCTTT. Encoded protein: CASSKGLNTEAFF.

This rearrangement joins TRBV7-9 to TRBJ1-2; D possibly corresponds to TRBD1 (6 bases). This CDR3 region has 16 residues. Per germline, CDR1 SEHNR and CDR2 FQNEAQ (reference sequence). Between the trimmed V and J ends, which lost 1 base and 5 bases, there was a span of 17 bases. CDR3 in DNA: TGTGCCAGCAGCTTAGAAGGTGGGCAGGGGTATTATGGCTACACCTTC. Translating it yields CASSLEGGQGYYGYTF.

The chain combines TRBV28 with TRBJ2-3; the D gene is possibly TRBD1 (6 bases). Deletions cut 3 bases from V and 4 bases from J, with 11 bases between. Per germline, CDR1 MDHEN and CDR2 SYDVKM. The CDR3 has 14 residues. The CDR3 bases are TGTGCCAGCAGTTTTGAGGGGGTCGCAGATACGCAGTATTTT. As protein: CASSFEGVADTQYF.

This sequence joins TRBV30 and TRBJ2-3, with 7 positions matching TRBD2. V shed 4 bases, J shed 1 base, and the junction held 5 bases outside the gene matches. Germline V gene sequence: CDR1 GTSNPN, CDR2 SVGIG (reference sequence). The CDR3 is 14 residues long. The chain's CDR3 is CAWIPSGGTDTQYF. CDR3 coding DNA: TGTGCCTGGATCCCCAGCGGGGGCACAGATACGCAGTATTTT.

This sequence joins TRBV7-9 and TRBJ1-2, with D possibly matching TRBD1 (5 bases). The V end was cut by 2 bases, the J end by 2 bases, with 18 bases between. The CDR3 sequence is 17 residues long. Germline loops: CDR1 SEHNR, CDR2 FQNEAQ (reference sequence). The CDR3 region has the DNA TGTGCCAGCAGCTTAAGCAGGGCGGCTTTTACAAACTATGGCTACACCTTC. Encoded protein: CASSLSRAAFTNYGYTF.

The chain employs TRBV18 and TRBJ2-2; 9 positions match TRBD2. This CDR3 is built from 18 residues. Per germline, CDR1 KGHSH and CDR2 LQKENI. V gave up 3 bases and J gave up 3 bases; unmatched junction bases: 11. The DNA for the CDR3 is TGTGCCAGCTCACCGGAGGTGGTAGCGGGAGCTCACACCGGGGAGCTGTTTTTT. This sequence encodes CASSPEVVAGAHTGELFF.

This chain uses TRBV30 with TRBJ2-7; D unresolved. Trimming shortened V by 3 bases and J by 0 bases, and 9 bases separated the two germline ends. This CDR3 contains 13 residues. Looked up from germline, CDR1 is GTSNPN and CDR2 is SVGIG (reference sequence). CDR3 DNA: TGTGCCTGGAGCCCACATCTCTCCTACGAGCAGTACTTC. Its protein is CAWSPHLSYEQYF. Together with reference TRBV30 and TRBJ2-7, the CDR3 gives the full variable domain: SQTIHQWPATLVQPVGSPLSLECTVEGTSNPNLYWYRQAAGRGLQLLFYSVGIGQISSEVPQNLSASRPQDRQFILSSKKLLLSDSGFYLCAWSPHLSYEQYFGPGTRLTVT.

The J gene is TRBJ1-2, the V gene TRBV27; tentative D call: TRBD1 (6 bases). Germline V gives CDR1 MNHEY, CDR2 SMNVEV (reference sequence). Trimming took off 6 bases at V and 8 bases at J, with 16 bases between the two ends. This CDR3 region has 13 residues. The CDR3 coding sequence is TGTGCCAGCAGCGCACCTCAGGGGTGGGGCTACACCTTC. This gives the protein CASSAPQGWGYTF.

The rearrangement joins TRBV9 to TRBJ2-1; no definite D call. With 3 bases removed from V and 5 bases from J, the gap between germline ends came to 15 bases. Germline CDR1 reads SGDLS; CDR2 reads YYNGEE. The length of the CDR3 is 15 residues. The CDR3 is CASSAQDIIDNEQFF. In DNA form, the CDR3 reads TGTGCCAGCAGCGCCCAGGATATCATTGACAATGAGCAGTTCTTC.

The chain is built from TRBV20-1 and TRBJ1-6, with unresolved D. This CDR3 is built from 11 residues. Looked up from germline, CDR1 is DFQATT and CDR2 is SNEGSKA (reference sequence). Trimming shortened V by 4 bases and J by 8 bases, and 6 bases separated the two germline ends. CDR3 residues: CSAIRDSPLHF. In nucleotides, the CDR3 is TGCAGTGCTATAAGGGATTCACCCCTCCACTTT.

The genes are TRBV7-9 and TRBJ2-1, with a tentative D call TRBD2 (6 bases). The CDR3 is 16 amino acids. The V gene lost 5 bases and the J gene lost 0 bases, with 14 bases spanning the gap. From germline, CDR1 is SEHNR and CDR2 FQNEAQ (reference sequence). CDR3 region: CASSKDSGDSYNEQFF. The CDR3 DNA sequence: TGTGCCAGCAGCAAGGATAGCGGAGACTCCTACAATGAGCAGTTCTTC.

The rearrangement links TRBV7-2 to TRBJ2-7; D may be TRBD2 (6 bases). Germline-derived CDR1 and CDR2 are SGHTA and FQGNSA. The CDR3 runs to 13 residues. Trimming pared 5 bases from V and 0 bases from J, leaving 8 bases between. CDR3 protein: CASSRGYSYEQYF. In DNA, the CDR3 is TGTGCCAGCAGCCGGGGGTACTCCTACGAGCAGTACTTC.

V and J are TRBV10-3 and TRBJ1-1; no clear D gene. V lost 3 bases and J 0 bases, leaving 5 bases between the germline ends. This CDR3 has 13 residues. Germline V gene data show CDR1 as ENHRY and CDR2 as SYGVKD. CDR3 sequence: CAISDGLNTEAFF. DNA of the CDR3: TGTGCCATCAGTGACGGCCTGAACACTGAAGCTTTCTTT.

This clone has a single count. The chain joins TRBV5-1 to TRBJ2-6; D tentatively fits TRBD1 or TRBD2 (5 bases each). V was trimmed by 6 bases and J by 1 base, leaving 14 bases between them. In germline, CDR1 is SGHRS, CDR2 YFSETQ. The CDR3 sequence is 16 residues long. CDR3 protein: CASTGTLISGANVLTF. In DNA, the CDR3 is TGCGCCAGCACTGGGACCCTGATATCTGGGGCCAACGTCCTGACTTTC.

This chain links TRBV4-3 with TRBJ1-4; perhaps TRBD1 as D (6 bases). The CDR3 spans 17 residues. CDR1 is LGHNA and CDR2 is YSLEER in the germline V gene. Trimming shortened V by 1 base and J by 5 bases, and 17 bases separated the two germline ends. The CDR3 here is CASSQALMGGENEKLFF. The CDR3 DNA is TGCGCCAGCAGCCAAGCTCTGATGGGGGGCGAGAATGAAAAACTGTTTTTT.

The V gene is TRBV6-1, the J gene TRBJ2-7; D is uncertain. CDR1 and CDR2 from the germline V gene are MNHNS and SASEGT. The CDR3 sequence is 18 residues long. Trimming cost V 2 bases and J 3 bases, with 23 bases left between them. The CDR3 is CASSERRAIVAPGYEQYF. The DNA for the CDR3 is TGTGCCAGCAGTGAAAGGCGAGCGATCGTCGCTCCAGGCTACGAGCAGTACTTC.

This chain links TRBV12-3 or TRBV12-4 with TRBJ2-5; tentative D call: TRBD2 (6 bases). The V end lost 3 bases, the J end lost 8 bases, and 10 bases lay between the germline ends. The CDR3 has 12 residues. The CDR3 here is CASSLGRGTQYF. The CDR3 DNA is TGTGCCAGCAGTTTGGGGCGGGGAACCCAGTACTTC.

The chain has TRBV6-5 and TRBJ2-7; 7 nucleotides match TRBD2. The CDR3 runs to 14 residues. J lost 2 bases, V lost 6 bases, and 7 bases had no gene match. Germline-derived CDR1 and CDR2 are MNHEY and SVGAGI. The DNA for the CDR3 is TGTGCCAGCAGCCGGAGCGGGGCGACCTACGAGCAGTACTTC. This encodes CASSRSGATYEQYF.

The CDR3 region is CASSLWGRTNTEAFF. Here the CDR3 DNA reads TGTGCCAGCAGCTTATGGGGACGGACGAACACTGAAGCTTTCTTT. The chain links TRBV7-8 to TRBJ1-1; D may be TRBD1 (5 bases). Trimming shortened V by 2 bases and J by 1 base, and 11 bases separated the two germline ends. This CDR3 has 15 residues. Germline assignment: CDR1 SGHVS and CDR2 FQNEAQ.

In its sample, this clone was seen once. V is TRBV4-1 and J is TRBJ1-2; D is unresolved. This CDR3 is 14 amino acids long. V lost 4 bases and J lost 3, with 12 bases in between. In germline, CDR1 is MGHRA, CDR2 YSYEKL. Here the CDR3 DNA reads TGCGCCAGCAGCCCGACCGGGAAAGACTATGGCTACACCTTC. It codes for CASSPTGKDYGYTF.

This clone has just a few counts. This sequence joins TRBV7-3 and TRBJ2-2; TRBD1 might be the D (5 bases). CDR3 length: 14 amino acids. V lost 5 bases and J lost 6, with 13 bases in between. CDR1 is SGHTA and CDR2 is FQGTGA in the germline V gene. As DNA, the CDR3 is TGTGCCAGCAGCCCCTGGGCAGGGTCCGGGGAGCTGTTTTTT. Translating gives CASSPWAGSGELFF. Based on the CDR3 plus reference TRBV7-3 and TRBJ2-2, the full variable domain is GAGVSQTPSNKVTEKGKYVELRCDPISGHTALYWYRQSLGQGPEFLIYFQGTGAADDSGLPNDRFFAVRPEGSVSTLKIQRTERGDSAVYLCASSPWAGSGELFFGEGSRLTVL.

This chain joins TRBV5-4 and TRBJ2-7; D remains ambiguous. The length of the CDR3 is 12 residues. V shed 2 bases and J shed 5 bases, with 8 bases lying between them. CDR1 SGHNT and CDR2 YYREEE come from the germline V gene (reference sequence). DNA for the CDR3: TGTGCCAGCAGCTTCGTCGAGAACGAGCAGTACTTC. Residues: CASSFVENEQYF.

This chain joins TRBV4-2 and TRBJ1-5, with D perhaps matching TRBD1 (6 bases). Germline values: CDR1 LGHNA, CDR2 YNFKEQ. This CDR3 spans 15 amino acids. The V and J ends lost 4 bases and 0 bases respectively, with 10 bases between them. CDR3 sequence: CASSLRGLSNQPQHF. In DNA form, the CDR3 reads TGTGCCAGCAGCCTTCGGGGGCTTAGCAATCAGCCCCAGCATTTT.

This rearrangement joins TRBV6-1 to TRBJ1-5; 8 nucleotides line up with TRBD1. CDR3 length: 16 residues. After removal of 6 bases from V and 4 bases from J, the junction contained 11 bases not matched to a gene. Germline-derived CDR1 and CDR2 are MNHNS and SASEGT. This CDR3 reads CASRETETGENQPQHF. The CDR3 nucleotides read TGTGCCAGCAGGGAAACCGAGACAGGGGAAAATCAGCCCCAGCATTTT.

The table lists this clone with a count of one. The rearrangement links TRBV14 to TRBJ2-3; D is uncertain. Trimming cost V 1 base and J 7 bases, with 6 bases left between them. CDR3 length: 12 amino acids. Germline V gene lookup returns CDR1 SGHDN and CDR2 FVKESK. The CDR3: CASSQGLHTQYF. CDR3 in DNA: TGTGCCAGCAGCCAAGGGTTACATACGCAGTATTTT.

This chain uses TRBV4-1 with TRBJ2-2, with 9 bases that match TRBD1. The V gene end was trimmed by 4 bases and the J gene end by 6 bases; junction bases not matched to a gene: 3. Germline V CDR1 and CDR2: MGHRA, YSYEKL. The CDR3 has 14 residues. The CDR3 bases are TGCGCCAGCAGCCGGGGACAGGGCTCCGGGGAGCTGTTTTTT. Translated, it gives CASSRGQGSGELFF.

The rearrangement joins TRBV20-1 to TRBJ2-7; D unresolved. Trimming pared 3 bases from V and 0 bases from J, leaving 15 bases between. Germline V lookup: CDR1 DFQATT, CDR2 SNEGSKA (reference sequence). The length of the CDR3 is 15 residues. The CDR3 DNA reads as TGCAGTGCTAGTCGGCTCCCTAGGAGCTCCTACGAGCAGTACTTC. Its translation: CSASRLPRSSYEQYF.

The CDR3 region is CASGDRGLYEQYF. CDR3 nucleotide sequence: TGTGCCAGCGGGGACAGGGGGCTTTACGAGCAGTACTTC. The chain has TRBV7-2 and TRBJ2-7; TRBD1 agrees at 12 bases. The V segment lost 8 bases and the J segment 4 bases; nucleotides outside the gene matches: 3. CDR3 length equals 13 residues. The germline CDR1 and CDR2 sequences are SGHTA and FQGNSA.

The V call is TRBV7-6, the J call TRBJ2-1; 7 bases agree with TRBD1. The V gene end was trimmed by 5 bases and the J gene end by 4 bases; junction bases not matched to a gene: 2. The CDR3 covers 13 residues. Germline V gene data show CDR1 as SGHVS and CDR2 as FNYEAQ. The CDR3 loop is CASSLTGYNEQFF. For the CDR3, the DNA is TGTGCCAGCAGCCTGACAGGGTACAATGAGCAGTTCTTC. The whole variable domain, remainder taken from reference TRBV7-6 and TRBJ2-1, is GAGVSQSPRYKVTKRGQDVALRCDPISGHVSLYWYRQALGQGPEFLTYFNYEAQQDKSGLPNDRFSAERPEGSISTLTIQRTEQRDSAMYRCASSLTGYNEQFFGPGTRLTVL.

This clone has just a few counts. The J gene is TRBJ1-3, the V gene TRBV19; no clear D gene. The CDR3 runs 15 residues. Trimming removed 3 bases at V and 0 bases at J, with 9 bases between. The germline V gene has CDR1 LNHDA and CDR2 SQIVND (reference sequence). Here the CDR3 reads CASSIRRSSGNTIYF. The CDR3 nucleotides are TGTGCCAGTAGTATCCGGAGGAGCTCTGGAAACACCATATATTTT.